This T cell receptor beta chain was captured by sequencing in a study of identical twins. TCRdb ran MiXCR on the 5' RACE reads and lists one entry per CDR3 protein. The sample yields about 470,000 distinct CDR3 sequences, 20% to 25% seen once. This clonotype was detected once. Its antigen is not known. The study's findings and limits: Where beta out-of-frame sequences were concerned, excess twin sharing was weaker. Carriage of fewer insertions was seen in abundant cord blood beta clonotypes, whereas memory repertoires showed none. Modelling approaches yielded underestimates of out-of-frame TCR alpha sharing between monozygotic twins. Diverse VJ usage suggested most zero-insertion clonotypes were not invariant T cells.

The CDR3 runs to 13 residues. Germline CDR1 and CDR2: DFQATT and SNEGSKA (reference sequence). Trimming removed 6 bases from V and 8 bases from J, with 19 bases in between. This sample was also put to use in a study of T cells expressing NK-cell markers.

Sequenced: CD4+ T cells sorted from blood. The chain joins TRBV20-1 to TRBJ1-2, with D hard to call. The origin of this receptor is a woman under 30 in good health. This CDR3 reads CSALREGSGGYTF. In DNA form, the CDR3 reads TGCAGTGCCCTACGGGAAGGGTCGGGCGGCTACACCTTC.